A selection of T cell receptor beta chains follows, all from one sample in a study of T cell responses to AZD1222 COVID-19 vaccine. Assay: immunoSEQ multiplex PCR; the TCRdb copy retains only in-frame clones and omits some. The sample has fewer than 95,000 clones; 75% to 95% are singletons. The sample consisted of peripheral blood, taken 28 days after the second AZD1222 dose. The origin of the receptors is an adult who received the AZD1222 COVID-19 vaccine. Both conserved end residues are part of each CDR3. The order of the fields is CDR3 DNA, CDR3 protein, V gene, clone size, J gene, D gene, CDR3 length. D genes are given only for firm matches. Expanded clones are given a class, and other clones once, few, many or no size at all.

CDR3 DNA: TGTGCCAGCAGCGACTGGACTAGCGGGAACACCGGGGAGCTGTTTTTT; CDR3 protein: CASSDWTSGNTGELFF; V gene: TRBV6-6; clone size: -; J gene: TRBJ2-2; D gene: TRBD2; CDR3 length: 16
CDR3 DNA: TGTGCCAGCAGCGACGGGACAGGGTCTCGAAACACCATATATTTT; CDR3 protein: CASSDGTGSRNTIYF; V gene: TRBV9; clone size: -; J gene: TRBJ1-3; D gene: TRBD1; CDR3 length: 15
CDR3 DNA: TGTGCCAGCAGCAAACAGGGGGGCGCTGAAGCTTTCTTT; CDR3 protein: CASSKQGGAEAFF; V gene: TRBV5-4; clone size: -; J gene: TRBJ1-1; D gene: TRBD1; CDR3 length: 13
CDR3 DNA: TGCGCCAGCAGCTTGCAGGGGATAAAAGGGACTGAAGCTTTCTTT; CDR3 protein: CASSLQGIKGTEAFF; V gene: TRBV5-1; clone size: -; J gene: TRBJ1-1; D gene: -; CDR3 length: 15
CDR3 DNA: TGTGCCAGCAGCCGGGGGGAAAATCAGCCCCAGCATTTT; CDR3 protein: CASSRGENQPQHF; V gene: TRBV6-2/TRBV6-3; clone size: -; J gene: TRBJ1-5; D gene: -; CDR3 length: 13
CDR3 DNA: TGCGCCAGCACTGTTGGGGGTAACACCGGGGAGCTGTTTTTT; CDR3 protein: CASTVGGNTGELFF; V gene: TRBV5-1; clone size: -; J gene: TRBJ2-2; D gene: -; CDR3 length: 14
CDR3 DNA: TGCGCCAGCAGCTTGGCCGGCAGGGTTGAGACCCAGTACTTC; CDR3 protein: CASSLAGRVETQYF; V gene: TRBV5-1; clone size: -; J gene: TRBJ2-5; D gene: -; CDR3 length: 14
CDR3 DNA: TGTGCCAGTAGTACCAGGGGGAACACTGAAGCTTTCTTT; CDR3 protein: CASSTRGNTEAFF; V gene: TRBV19; clone size: -; J gene: TRBJ1-1; D gene: -; CDR3 length: 13
CDR3 DNA: TGCACCAGCAGCCCTATTGTCGGGGTAAGTGGCACTGAAGCTTTCTTT; CDR3 protein: CTSSPIVGVSGTEAFF; V gene: TRBV1; clone size: -; J gene: TRBJ1-1; D gene: -; CDR3 length: 16
CDR3 DNA: TGTGCCAGCAGCGAGGGACAGGTCTATGGCTACACCTTC; CDR3 protein: CASSEGQVYGYTF; V gene: TRBV13; clone size: -; J gene: TRBJ1-2; D gene: TRBD1; CDR3 length: 13
CDR3 DNA: TGTGCCAGTAGTATTGGCCCTGGGGCGACCTCCTACGAGCAGTACTTC; CDR3 protein: CASSIGPGATSYEQYF; V gene: TRBV19; clone size: -; J gene: TRBJ2-7; D gene: -; CDR3 length: 16
CDR3 DNA: TGTGCCAGCAGCCGAAGCGGGACTCTGAGCTCCTACGAGCAGTACTTC; CDR3 protein: CASSRSGTLSSYEQYF; V gene: TRBV11-2; clone size: -; J gene: TRBJ2-7; D gene: TRBD2; CDR3 length: 16
CDR3 DNA: TGTGCCAGCAGTCCTATACAGGGGTCGAATACGCAGTATTTT; CDR3 protein: CASSPIQGSNTQYF; V gene: TRBV27; clone size: -; J gene: TRBJ2-3; D gene: TRBD1; CDR3 length: 14
CDR3 DNA: TGTGCCAGCAGCCCTGTGCAGGGTAATGAAAAACTGTTTTTT; CDR3 protein: CASSPVQGNEKLFF; V gene: TRBV28; clone size: -; J gene: TRBJ1-4; D gene: -; CDR3 length: 14
CDR3 DNA: TGTGCCAGCAGCCAGGTCCAGGACTACTATGGCTACACCTTC; CDR3 protein: CASSQVQDYYGYTF; V gene: TRBV3-1/TRBV3-2; clone size: -; J gene: TRBJ1-2; D gene: -; CDR3 length: 14
CDR3 DNA: TGCGCCAGCAGGGAATGGACCGTGGACTATGGCTACACCTTC; CDR3 protein: CASREWTVDYGYTF; V gene: TRBV5-1; clone size: -; J gene: TRBJ1-2; D gene: -; CDR3 length: 14
CDR3 DNA: TGTGCCAGCAGCCAAGAGTTAGGGGAGAATCAGCCCCAGCATTTT; CDR3 protein: CASSQELGENQPQHF; V gene: TRBV3-1/TRBV3-2; clone size: -; J gene: TRBJ1-5; D gene: -; CDR3 length: 15
CDR3 DNA: TGTGCCATCAGTGAAATGGGACCCAAAGCTAGTGGCTACACCTTC; CDR3 protein: CAISEMGPKASGYTF; V gene: TRBV10-3; clone size: -; J gene: TRBJ1-2; D gene: -; CDR3 length: 15
CDR3 DNA: TGTGCCAGCAGCTTGTCACAGGGGGCACGAGAGACCCAGTACTTC; CDR3 protein: CASSLSQGARETQYF; V gene: TRBV5-6; clone size: -; J gene: TRBJ2-5; D gene: TRBD1; CDR3 length: 15
CDR3 DNA: TGTGCCAGCAGTCCGCGGACAGCGGCGACCCAGTACTTC; CDR3 protein: CASSPRTAATQYF; V gene: TRBV12-3/TRBV12-4; clone size: -; J gene: TRBJ2-5; D gene: -; CDR3 length: 13
CDR3 DNA: TGCGCCAGCGGAATCACGCTCAACAATGAGCAGTTCTTC; CDR3 protein: CASGITLNNEQFF; V gene: TRBV5-1; clone size: -; J gene: TRBJ2-1; D gene: -; CDR3 length: 13
CDR3 DNA: TGTGCCAGCAGTTTATGGGGACAAGGCGAGCAGTACTTC; CDR3 protein: CASSLWGQGEQYF; V gene: TRBV27; clone size: -; J gene: TRBJ2-7; D gene: -; CDR3 length: 13
CDR3 DNA: TGTGCCACCAGTGATTCCGTAGTACAAGAGACCCAGTACTTC; CDR3 protein: CATSDSVVQETQYF; V gene: TRBV24-1; clone size: -; J gene: TRBJ2-5; D gene: -; CDR3 length: 14
CDR3 DNA: TGTGCCAGCAGCTTAGTCGCCAAGACAGGCCCCTACGAGCAGTACTTC; CDR3 protein: CASSLVAKTGPYEQYF; V gene: TRBV7-2; clone size: few; J gene: TRBJ2-7; D gene: -; CDR3 length: 16
CDR3 DNA: TGCGCCTCAACCGGGACGCATGTCTTGGGGGCCAACGTCCTGACTTTC; CDR3 protein: CASTGTHVLGANVLTF; V gene: TRBV5-1; clone size: -; J gene: TRBJ2-6; D gene: -; CDR3 length: 16
CDR3 DNA: TGTGCCAGCAGCTTGTCTGGGGGTCTCTATGGCTACACCTTC; CDR3 protein: CASSLSGGLYGYTF; V gene: TRBV5-4; clone size: few; J gene: TRBJ1-2; D gene: -; CDR3 length: 14
CDR3 DNA: TGTGCCAGCAGCTTGGACAGACCCGCAACTAATGAAAAACTGTTTTTT; CDR3 protein: CASSLDRPATNEKLFF; V gene: TRBV7-9; clone size: -; J gene: TRBJ1-4; D gene: -; CDR3 length: 16
CDR3 DNA: TGTGCCAGCAGCCCTCGGGACGATTACACTGAAGCTTTCTTT; CDR3 protein: CASSPRDDYTEAFF; V gene: TRBV4-2; clone size: -; J gene: TRBJ1-1; D gene: -; CDR3 length: 14
CDR3 DNA: TGTGCCAGCAGTTTATCAGGCTATGGCTACACCTTC; CDR3 protein: CASSLSGYGYTF; V gene: TRBV28; clone size: -; J gene: TRBJ1-2; D gene: -; CDR3 length: 12
CDR3 DNA: TGTGCCAGCAGCTTATCTAGCGGGAACACCGGGGAGCTGTTTTTT; CDR3 protein: CASSLSSGNTGELFF; V gene: TRBV7-2; clone size: -; J gene: TRBJ2-2; D gene: TRBD2; CDR3 length: 15
CDR3 DNA: TGCGCCAGCAGCCAAGAGAAGGACAGGGGGCATTCACCCCTCCACTTT; CDR3 protein: CASSQEKDRGHSPLHF; V gene: TRBV4-1; clone size: -; J gene: TRBJ1-6; D gene: TRBD1; CDR3 length: 16
CDR3 DNA: TGTGCCAGCAGTGAACAAGGGGACACCGGGGAGCTGTTTTTT; CDR3 protein: CASSEQGDTGELFF; V gene: TRBV6-1; clone size: -; J gene: TRBJ2-2; D gene: -; CDR3 length: 14
CDR3 DNA: TGCGCCAGCAGCCAAGAAGCCAGGGCGCGGGGTGGCTACACCTTC; CDR3 protein: CASSQEARARGGYTF; V gene: TRBV4-3; clone size: -; J gene: TRBJ1-2; D gene: -; CDR3 length: 15
CDR3 DNA: TGTGCCAGCAGTCCCGGGACTCCAAACCACTACGAGCAGTACTTC; CDR3 protein: CASSPGTPNHYEQYF; V gene: TRBV28; clone size: -; J gene: TRBJ2-7; D gene: -; CDR3 length: 15
CDR3 DNA: TGTGCCAGCAGCTTAGAAGGGTCGGGCGAGCAGTACTTC; CDR3 protein: CASSLEGSGEQYF; V gene: TRBV11-2; clone size: -; J gene: TRBJ2-7; D gene: -; CDR3 length: 13
CDR3 DNA: TGTGCCAGCAGTTTAACCATTATGAGCTCTGGAAACACCATATATTTT; CDR3 protein: CASSLTIMSSGNTIYF; V gene: TRBV28; clone size: -; J gene: TRBJ1-3; D gene: -; CDR3 length: 16
CDR3 DNA: TGTGCCAGCTCACCAAGGGGCCTCCCAACCGGGGAGCTGTTTTTT; CDR3 protein: CASSPRGLPTGELFF; V gene: TRBV18; clone size: -; J gene: TRBJ2-2; D gene: -; CDR3 length: 15
CDR3 DNA: TGTGCCAGCAGCTTACGGGGTGCCCCTTCGGGCACCGGGGAGCTGTTTTTT; CDR3 protein: CASSLRGAPSGTGELFF; V gene: TRBV7-2; clone size: -; J gene: TRBJ2-2; D gene: -; CDR3 length: 17
CDR3 DNA: TGTGCCAGCAGTTCGGACCACTCCTACGAGCAGTACTTC; CDR3 protein: CASSSDHSYEQYF; V gene: TRBV27; clone size: -; J gene: TRBJ2-7; D gene: -; CDR3 length: 13
CDR3 DNA: TGTGCCAGCAGTTTTCTGGGGGGTAAGCTGTTTTTT; CDR3 protein: CASSFLGGKLFF; V gene: TRBV28; clone size: -; J gene: TRBJ1-4; D gene: -; CDR3 length: 12
CDR3 DNA: TGTGCCTGGAGCGACGGGAGGGACGGAAATTCACCCCTCCACTTT; CDR3 protein: CAWSDGRDGNSPLHF; V gene: TRBV30; clone size: -; J gene: TRBJ1-6; D gene: -; CDR3 length: 15
CDR3 DNA: TGTGCCAGCAGCCACCTAGGGAACACTGAAGCTTTCTTT; CDR3 protein: CASSHLGNTEAFF; V gene: TRBV3-1/TRBV3-2; clone size: -; J gene: TRBJ1-1; D gene: -; CDR3 length: 13
CDR3 DNA: TGTGCCAACGGACAGGGCTACACCGGGGAGCTGTTTTTT; CDR3 protein: CANGQGYTGELFF; V gene: TRBV2; clone size: -; J gene: TRBJ2-2; D gene: TRBD1; CDR3 length: 13
CDR3 DNA: TGCAGTGCTAGTCCCCCGCTGGGAGAGCAAGAGACCCAGTACTTC; CDR3 protein: CSASPPLGEQETQYF; V gene: TRBV20-1; clone size: -; J gene: TRBJ2-5; D gene: -; CDR3 length: 15
CDR3 DNA: TGTGCCAGCAGCCAGTCCGGACTAGCGAAGTTCGAGCAGTACTTC; CDR3 protein: CASSQSGLAKFEQYF; V gene: TRBV14; clone size: -; J gene: TRBJ2-7; D gene: TRBD2; CDR3 length: 15
CDR3 DNA: TGTGCCAGCAGCTTGGAGCCCTGGGGTGAAAAACTGTTTTTT; CDR3 protein: CASSLEPWGEKLFF; V gene: TRBV5-5; clone size: -; J gene: TRBJ1-4; D gene: -; CDR3 length: 14
CDR3 DNA: TGTGCCAGCAGTGAAGTCCCGAACACTGAAGCTTTCTTT; CDR3 protein: CASSEVPNTEAFF; V gene: TRBV6-1; clone size: -; J gene: TRBJ1-1; D gene: -; CDR3 length: 13
CDR3 DNA: TGCAGCGTTGAAACGGCCGGGTCCCAGGGGGAGCAGTACTTC; CDR3 protein: CSVETAGSQGEQYF; V gene: TRBV29-1; clone size: -; J gene: TRBJ2-7; D gene: -; CDR3 length: 14
CDR3 DNA: TGTGCAAGTCGCTCCCCAGTAATTGAAGCTTTCTTT; CDR3 protein: CASRSPVIEAFF; V gene: TRBV12-2; clone size: -; J gene: TRBJ1-1; D gene: -; CDR3 length: 12
CDR3 DNA: TGTGCTAGTGGTTTGGTATCTTGGGGGACCGGAGAGCAGTACTTC; CDR3 protein: CASGLVSWGTGEQYF; V gene: TRBV12-5; clone size: -; J gene: TRBJ2-7; D gene: -; CDR3 length: 15
CDR3 DNA: TGTGCCAGTAGTGGAATGGACAGGGGGAGGGCTTTCTTT; CDR3 protein: CASSGMDRGRAFF; V gene: TRBV19; clone size: -; J gene: TRBJ1-1; D gene: TRBD1; CDR3 length: 13
CDR3 DNA: TGTGCCAGCAGCCCGGTTCTGGGCCACGAGCAGTACTTC; CDR3 protein: CASSPVLGHEQYF; V gene: TRBV5-4; clone size: -; J gene: TRBJ2-7; D gene: -; CDR3 length: 13
CDR3 DNA: TGTGCCAGCAGTTTAGGGTGGGGGGAAGATCAGCCCCAGCATTTT; CDR3 protein: CASSLGWGEDQPQHF; V gene: TRBV28; clone size: -; J gene: TRBJ1-5; D gene: -; CDR3 length: 15
CDR3 DNA: TGTGCCAGCACCCTACTAGAGGCCGGGGAGCTGTTTTTT; CDR3 protein: CASTLLEAGELFF; V gene: TRBV2; clone size: -; J gene: TRBJ2-2; D gene: -; CDR3 length: 13
CDR3 DNA: TGTGCCAGCAGCTTAGACCGGGATGTGGGGGGCAGGGAGACCCAGTACTTC; CDR3 protein: CASSLDRDVGGRETQYF; V gene: TRBV11-2; clone size: -; J gene: TRBJ2-5; D gene: -; CDR3 length: 17
CDR3 DNA: TGTGCCAGCAGTTTATGGGTGGGTACATCACCCCTCCACTTT; CDR3 protein: CASSLWVGTSPLHF; V gene: TRBV28; clone size: -; J gene: TRBJ1-6; D gene: -; CDR3 length: 14
CDR3 DNA: TGTGCCAGCAATCGACTAGCGAGCTCCTACAATGAGCAGTTCTTC; CDR3 protein: CASNRLASSYNEQFF; V gene: TRBV6-5; clone size: once; J gene: TRBJ2-1; D gene: TRBD2; CDR3 length: 15